The rows below give T cell receptor beta chains drawn from one sample of a study of blood T cell repertoires in COVID-19. The protocol was immunoSEQ multiplex PCR, while the TCRdb copy is restricted to in-frame clones and leaves out a portion. Of roughly 700,000 clones in the sample, approximately 90% were seen once. Input material: peripheral blood. These TCRs come from a woman between 18 and 29 years old with acute or convalescent COVID-19. CDR3s include the opening cysteine and the closing phenylalanine or tryptophan. The order of the fields is CDR3 protein, CDR3 DNA, D gene, CDR3 length, clone size, V gene, J gene. The D gene is left open where the match is weak. Not all rows give a size; the values are once, few, many and, for expanded clones, a class.

CDR3 protein: CASSSAGAGEKLFF
CDR3 DNA: TGTGCCAGCAGTTCCGCGGGGGCGGGTGAAAAACTGTTTTTT
D gene: -
CDR3 length: 14
clone size: -
V gene: TRBV27
J gene: TRBJ1-4

CDR3 protein: CASSFGGEKLFF
CDR3 DNA: TGTGCCAGCAGCTTTGGAGGCGAAAAACTGTTTTTT
D gene: -
CDR3 length: 12
clone size: -
V gene: TRBV13
J gene: TRBJ1-4

CDR3 protein: CASSKLQGAGEKLFF
CDR3 DNA: TGTGCCAGCAGCAAACTACAGGGGGCGGGTGAAAAACTGTTTTTT
D gene: -
CDR3 length: 15
clone size: -
V gene: TRBV21-1
J gene: TRBJ1-4

CDR3 protein: CASSEDRASTDTQYF
CDR3 DNA: TGTGCCAGCAGTGAGGACAGGGCTAGCACAGATACGCAGTATTTT
D gene: TRBD1
CDR3 length: 15
clone size: once
V gene: TRBV6-1
J gene: TRBJ2-3

CDR3 protein: CASPGQANTEAFF
CDR3 DNA: TGTGCCAGCCCGGGACAGGCGAACACTGAAGCTTTCTTT
D gene: TRBD1
CDR3 length: 13
clone size: -
V gene: TRBV27
J gene: TRBJ1-1

CDR3 protein: CAWTWDSLGSPLHF
CDR3 DNA: TGTGCCTGGACTTGGGACAGTCTGGGTTCACCCCTCCACTTT
D gene: TRBD1
CDR3 length: 14
clone size: -
V gene: TRBV30
J gene: TRBJ1-6

CDR3 protein: CASRTHLRDGYTF
CDR3 DNA: TGTGCCAGCAGGACTCACCTTCGGGATGGCTACACCTTC
D gene: -
CDR3 length: 13
clone size: -
V gene: TRBV6-5
J gene: TRBJ1-2

CDR3 protein: CAWSTGLYGYTF
CDR3 DNA: TGTGCCTGGAGTACAGGGTTGTATGGCTACACCTTC
D gene: -
CDR3 length: 12
clone size: -
V gene: TRBV30
J gene: TRBJ1-2

CDR3 protein: CASSMGPQDGYTF
CDR3 DNA: TGTGCCAGTAGTATGGGCCCGCAGGATGGCTACACCTTC
D gene: -
CDR3 length: 13
clone size: -
V gene: TRBV19
J gene: TRBJ1-2

CDR3 protein: CASSLVAGGGTDTQYF
CDR3 DNA: TGTGCCAGCAGCTTAGTGGCGGGGGGAGGCACAGATACGCAGTATTTT
D gene: TRBD2
CDR3 length: 16
clone size: -
V gene: TRBV7-2
J gene: TRBJ2-3

CDR3 protein: CASSPTAFRDSLAPGYGYTF
CDR3 DNA: TGCGCCAGCAGCCCGACTGCCTTTCGGGACAGCCTCGCCCCCGGCTATGGCTACACCTTC
D gene: TRBD1
CDR3 length: 20
clone size: -
V gene: TRBV4-3
J gene: TRBJ1-2

CDR3 protein: CASGSKTGGNQPQHF
CDR3 DNA: TGTGCTAGTGGTTCGAAGACAGGGGGCAATCAGCCCCAGCATTTT
D gene: TRBD1
CDR3 length: 15
clone size: -
V gene: TRBV12-5
J gene: TRBJ1-5

CDR3 protein: CASSPREGENSPLHF
CDR3 DNA: TGTGCCAGCAGCCCCCGTGAGGGAGAGAATTCACCCCTCCACTTT
D gene: -
CDR3 length: 15
clone size: -
V gene: TRBV7-8
J gene: TRBJ1-6

CDR3 protein: CASSFRSATANEQFF
CDR3 DNA: TGTGCCAGCAGCTTTAGAAGTGCGACAGCCAATGAGCAGTTCTTC
D gene: -
CDR3 length: 15
clone size: -
V gene: TRBV12-1
J gene: TRBJ2-1

CDR3 protein: CASRLAQRGDSYNEQFF
CDR3 DNA: TGTGCAAGTCGCTTAGCCCAACGCGGGGACTCCTACAATGAGCAGTTCTTC
D gene: -
CDR3 length: 17
clone size: -
V gene: TRBV12-2
J gene: TRBJ2-1

CDR3 protein: CASSLAPDRLNTGELFF
CDR3 DNA: TGTGCCAGCAGCCTAGCTCCGGACAGGCTGAACACCGGGGAGCTGTTTTTT
D gene: TRBD1
CDR3 length: 17
clone size: -
V gene: TRBV4-2
J gene: TRBJ2-2

CDR3 protein: CASSYSTGNNYGYTF
CDR3 DNA: TGTGCCAGCAGCTACTCGACGGGGAATAACTATGGCTACACCTTC
D gene: -
CDR3 length: 15
clone size: -
V gene: TRBV27
J gene: TRBJ1-2

CDR3 protein: CASDRGMNTEAFF
CDR3 DNA: TGTGCCAGCGACAGGGGCATGAACACTGAAGCTTTCTTT
D gene: TRBD1
CDR3 length: 13
clone size: -
V gene: TRBV5-5
J gene: TRBJ1-1

CDR3 protein: CAWSVQRTGLLNEKLFF
CDR3 DNA: TGTGCCTGGAGTGTACAGCGGACAGGGCTACTTAATGAAAAACTGTTTTTT
D gene: TRBD1
CDR3 length: 17
clone size: -
V gene: TRBV30
J gene: TRBJ1-4

CDR3 protein: CASGTVLGSEKLFF
CDR3 DNA: TGTGCCAGCGGGACAGTTCTAGGTAGTGAAAAACTGTTTTTT
D gene: TRBD1
CDR3 length: 14
clone size: once
V gene: TRBV2
J gene: TRBJ1-4

CDR3 protein: CSVPAENTEAFF
CDR3 DNA: TGCAGCGTGCCCGCAGAGAACACTGAAGCTTTCTTT
D gene: -
CDR3 length: 12
clone size: -
V gene: TRBV29-1
J gene: TRBJ1-1

CDR3 protein: CAWSALGQAEGEPSGGNQPQHF
CDR3 DNA: TGTGCCTGGAGTGCGTTAGGACAGGCCGAGGGCGAGCCGTCCGGGGGAAATCAGCCCCAGCATTTT
D gene: TRBD1
CDR3 length: 22
clone size: -
V gene: TRBV30
J gene: TRBJ1-5

CDR3 protein: CASSPGGGSDTIYF
CDR3 DNA: TGCGCCAGCAGCCCTGGGGGGGGCTCTGACACCATATATTTT
D gene: -
CDR3 length: 14
clone size: -
V gene: TRBV4-3
J gene: TRBJ1-3

CDR3 protein: CAIRVGAGYTF
CDR3 DNA: TGTGCCATCAGGGTGGGGGCCGGCTACACCTTC
D gene: -
CDR3 length: 11
clone size: -
V gene: TRBV10-3
J gene: TRBJ1-2

CDR3 protein: CATTARLAGTPSTDTQYF
CDR3 DNA: TGTGCCACCACCGCCCGACTAGCGGGCACCCCTAGCACAGATACGCAGTATTTT
D gene: TRBD2
CDR3 length: 18
clone size: -
V gene: TRBV15
J gene: TRBJ2-3

CDR3 protein: CASSLQGGTEAFF
CDR3 DNA: TGTGCCAGCTCATTACAGGGGGGCACTGAAGCTTTCTTT
D gene: TRBD1
CDR3 length: 13
clone size: -
V gene: TRBV18
J gene: TRBJ1-1

CDR3 protein: CASSQDPNQPQHF
CDR3 DNA: TGTGCCAGCAGCCAAGACCCTAATCAGCCCCAGCATTTT
D gene: -
CDR3 length: 13
clone size: -
V gene: TRBV3-1/TRBV3-2
J gene: TRBJ1-5

CDR3 protein: CASSPSQGNYGKLFF
CDR3 DNA: TGTGCCAGCAGCCCGTCACAGGGGAATTACGGGAAACTGTTTTTT
D gene: TRBD1
CDR3 length: 15
clone size: -
V gene: TRBV3-1/TRBV3-2
J gene: TRBJ1-4

CDR3 protein: CASRHRDRNQPQHF
CDR3 DNA: TGTGCCAGCAGACACCGGGACAGAAATCAGCCCCAGCATTTT
D gene: TRBD1
CDR3 length: 14
clone size: -
V gene: TRBV6-5
J gene: TRBJ1-5

CDR3 protein: CASTAGSNQPQHF
CDR3 DNA: TGTGCCAGCACCGCAGGCTCCAATCAGCCCCAGCATTTT
D gene: -
CDR3 length: 13
clone size: -
V gene: TRBV27
J gene: TRBJ1-5

CDR3 protein: CASSQTRSENGYTF
CDR3 DNA: TGCGCCAGCAGTCAAACGAGGTCAGAAAATGGCTACACCTTC
D gene: -
CDR3 length: 14
clone size: -
V gene: TRBV4-1
J gene: TRBJ1-2

CDR3 protein: CSVVPGWNSYEQYF
CDR3 DNA: TGCAGCGTTGTCCCAGGGTGGAACTCCTACGAGCAGTACTTC
D gene: -
CDR3 length: 14
clone size: -
V gene: TRBV29-1
J gene: TRBJ2-7

CDR3 protein: CASSPSFGRSSTDTQYF
CDR3 DNA: TGTGCCAGCTCACCCTCATTCGGCAGGTCTAGCACAGATACGCAGTATTTT
D gene: -
CDR3 length: 17
clone size: -
V gene: TRBV18
J gene: TRBJ2-3

CDR3 protein: CASRFRDRVYGYTF
CDR3 DNA: TGCGCCAGCAGATTCCGGGACAGGGTATATGGCTACACCTTC
D gene: TRBD1
CDR3 length: 14
clone size: -
V gene: TRBV10-1
J gene: TRBJ1-2

CDR3 protein: CASSKDRIPTDTQYF
CDR3 DNA: TGTGCCAGCAGCAAGGACAGAATTCCCACAGATACGCAGTATTTT
D gene: -
CDR3 length: 15
clone size: -
V gene: TRBV7-8
J gene: TRBJ2-3

CDR3 protein: CASSSSRQGLETQYF
CDR3 DNA: TGTGCCAGCTCATCTTCCCGACAGGGGCTTGAGACCCAGTACTTC
D gene: TRBD1
CDR3 length: 15
clone size: -
V gene: TRBV18
J gene: TRBJ2-5

CDR3 protein: CASSLDQGGMYEQYF
CDR3 DNA: TGCGCCAGCAGCTTGGACCAGGGGGGTATGTACGAGCAGTACTTC
D gene: -
CDR3 length: 15
clone size: -
V gene: TRBV5-1
J gene: TRBJ2-7

CDR3 protein: CASTNVAGPLAKNIQYF
CDR3 DNA: TGTGCCAGCACCAACGTCGCAGGGCCTTTAGCCAAAAACATTCAGTACTTC
D gene: -
CDR3 length: 17
clone size: -
V gene: TRBV2
J gene: TRBJ2-4

CDR3 protein: CSVNRGQTEAFF
CDR3 DNA: TGCAGCGTGAACAGGGGGCAAACTGAAGCTTTCTTT
D gene: TRBD1
CDR3 length: 12
clone size: -
V gene: TRBV29-1
J gene: TRBJ1-1

CDR3 protein: CASSQEGPGGGMNTEAFF
CDR3 DNA: TGTGCCAGCAGCCAAGAAGGGCCAGGGGGAGGCATGAACACTGAAGCTTTCTTT
D gene: TRBD1
CDR3 length: 18
clone size: -
V gene: TRBV4-2
J gene: TRBJ1-1

CDR3 protein: CASSIDLEASTDTQYF
CDR3 DNA: TGTGCCAGTAGTATAGATCTCGAAGCTAGCACAGATACGCAGTATTTT
D gene: -
CDR3 length: 16
clone size: once
V gene: TRBV19
J gene: TRBJ2-3